At least ten counts were recorded for the clone carrying this TCR beta chain. Its antigen remains unidentified. The CDR3 is made up of 15 amino acids. After removal of 3 bases from V and 5 bases from J, the junction contained 1 base not matched to a gene. Germline assignment: CDR1 SGDLS and CDR2 YYNGEE. Quantitative 5'-RACE with molecular barcodes produced the TCR beta libraries. Each CDR3 protein is one row after TCRdb ran MiXCR on the 5' RACE reads. This table has thousands of distinct CDR3 sequences, more than 8% appearing once. The data stem from a study of CD8 T cells in ankylosing spondylitis. Study-wide findings and caveats: Both synovial fluid and blood in reactive arthritis had previously been reported to carry some motif variants.

The sequenced sample was blood, either unsorted or a sorted T cell fraction (not recorded which). The chain couples TRBV9 to TRBJ2-1, with TRBD2 matching 14 bases. This TCR derives from a male donor with ankylosing spondylitis or in good health (not recorded which). This CDR3 reads CASSATSGRDNEQFF. For the CDR3, the DNA is TGTGCCAGCAGCGCGACTAGCGGGAGGGACAATGAGCAGTTCTTC.